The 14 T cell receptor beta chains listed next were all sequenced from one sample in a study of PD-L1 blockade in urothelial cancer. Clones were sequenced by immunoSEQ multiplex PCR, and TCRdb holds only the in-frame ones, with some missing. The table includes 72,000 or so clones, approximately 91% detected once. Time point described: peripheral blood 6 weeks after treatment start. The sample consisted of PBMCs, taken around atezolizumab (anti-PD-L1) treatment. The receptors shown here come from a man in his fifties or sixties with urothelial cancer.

CDR3 sequence (DNA): TGTGCCAGCAGCTCCCGGCTAGCCCACGAGCAGTACTTC. It is translated as CASSSRLAHEQYF. V and J are TRBV9 and TRBJ2-7; tentative D call: TRBD2 (5 bases). The germline CDR1 and CDR2 sequences are SGDLS and YYNGEE. The V gene lost 4 bases and the J gene lost 5 bases, with 13 bases spanning the gap. This CDR3 region has 13 residues.

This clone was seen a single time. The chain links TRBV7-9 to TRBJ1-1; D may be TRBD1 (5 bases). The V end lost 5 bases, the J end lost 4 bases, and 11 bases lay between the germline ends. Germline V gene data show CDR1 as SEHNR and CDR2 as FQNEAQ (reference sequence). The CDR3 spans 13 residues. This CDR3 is CASSTRGGTEAFF. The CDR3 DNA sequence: TGTGCCAGCAGCACTCGGGGGGGCACTGAAGCTTTCTTT. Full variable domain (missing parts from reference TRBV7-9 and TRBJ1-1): DTGVSQNPRHKITKRGQNVTFRCDPISEHNRLYWYRQTLGQGPEFLTYFQNEAQLEKSRLLSDRFSAERPKGSFSTLEIQRTEQGDSAMYLCASSTRGGTEAFFGQGTRLTVV.

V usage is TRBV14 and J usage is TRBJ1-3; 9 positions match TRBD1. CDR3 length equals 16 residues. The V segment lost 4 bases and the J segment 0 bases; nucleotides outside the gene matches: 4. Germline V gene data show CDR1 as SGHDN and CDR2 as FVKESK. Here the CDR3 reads CASSRGTGYSGNTIYF. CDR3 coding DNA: TGTGCCAGCAGCCGCGGGACAGGGTACTCTGGAAACACCATATATTTT. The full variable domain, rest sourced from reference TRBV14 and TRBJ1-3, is EAGVTQFPSHSVIEKGQTVTLRCDPISGHDNLYWYRRVMGKEIKFLLHFVKESKQDESGMPNNRFLAERTGGTYSTLKVQPAELEDSGVYFCASSRGTGYSGNTIYFGEGSWLTVV.

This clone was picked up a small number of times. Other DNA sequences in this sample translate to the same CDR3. This CDR3 reads CASSYSQENTGELFF. CDR3 DNA: TGTGCCAGCAGTTACAGTCAGGAGAACACCGGGGAGCTGTTTTTT. V is TRBV6-5 and J is TRBJ2-2; no definite D call. Deletions cut 2 bases from V and 1 base from J, with 8 bases between. Germline V gene sequence: CDR1 MNHEY, CDR2 SVGAGI. The CDR3 sequence is 15 residues long.

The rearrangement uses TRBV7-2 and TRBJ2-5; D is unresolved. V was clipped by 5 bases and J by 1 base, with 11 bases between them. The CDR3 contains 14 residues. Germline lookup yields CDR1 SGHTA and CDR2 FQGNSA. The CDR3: CASSLDTLQETQYF. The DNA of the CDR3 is TGTGCCAGCAGCCTCGACACCCTCCAAGAGACCCAGTACTTC.

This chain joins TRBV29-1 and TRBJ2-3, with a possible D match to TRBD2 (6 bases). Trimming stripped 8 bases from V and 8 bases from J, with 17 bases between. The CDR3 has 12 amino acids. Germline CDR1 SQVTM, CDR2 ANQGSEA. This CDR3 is CSTRLGLRTQYF. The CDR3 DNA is TGCAGCACACGACTAGGTTTGCGTACGCAGTATTTT.

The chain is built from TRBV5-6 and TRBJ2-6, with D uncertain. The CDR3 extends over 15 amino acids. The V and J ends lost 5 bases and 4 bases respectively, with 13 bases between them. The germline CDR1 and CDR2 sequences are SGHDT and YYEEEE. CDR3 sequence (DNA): TGTGCCAGCAGGCCCGGTACGTCCGGGGCCAACGTCCTGACTTTC. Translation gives CASRPGTSGANVLTF.

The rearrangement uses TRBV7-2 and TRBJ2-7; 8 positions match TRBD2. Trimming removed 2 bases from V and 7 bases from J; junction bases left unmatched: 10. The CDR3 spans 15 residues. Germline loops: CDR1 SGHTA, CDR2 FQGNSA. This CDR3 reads CASSLLLADTGEQYF. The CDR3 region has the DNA TGTGCCAGCAGCTTATTACTAGCGGACACGGGGGAGCAGTACTTC.

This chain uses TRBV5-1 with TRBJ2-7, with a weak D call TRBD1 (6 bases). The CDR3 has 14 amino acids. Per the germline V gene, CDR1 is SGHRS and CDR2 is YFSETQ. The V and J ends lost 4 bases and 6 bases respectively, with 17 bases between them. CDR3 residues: CASSLGEGGGEQYF. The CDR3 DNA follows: TGCGCCAGCAGCCTGGGGGAAGGGGGTGGCGAGCAGTACTTC.

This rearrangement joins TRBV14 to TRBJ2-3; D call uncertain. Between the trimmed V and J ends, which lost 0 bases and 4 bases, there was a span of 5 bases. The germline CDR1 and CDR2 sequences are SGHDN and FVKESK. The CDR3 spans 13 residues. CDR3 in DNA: TGTGCCAGCAGCCAAGAATTCTCAGATACGCAGTATTTT. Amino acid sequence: CASSQEFSDTQYF.

CDR3 protein: CASSPSLILLDEQYF. The DNA for the CDR3 is TGTGCCAGCAGCCCGAGCCTAATTTTATTGGACGAGCAGTACTTC. The chain is built from TRBV14 and TRBJ2-7; unclear D gene. The V end lost 4 bases, the J end lost 5 bases, and 18 bases lay between the germline ends. Germline V CDR1 and CDR2: SGHDN, FVKESK. The length of the CDR3 is 15 residues.

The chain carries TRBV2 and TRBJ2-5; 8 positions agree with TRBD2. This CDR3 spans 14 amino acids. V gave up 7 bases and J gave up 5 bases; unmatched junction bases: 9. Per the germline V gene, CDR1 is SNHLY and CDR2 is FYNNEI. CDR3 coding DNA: TGTGCCAGCAAACTAGCGGTCCCCCGGGAGACCCAGTACTTC. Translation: CASKLAVPRETQYF. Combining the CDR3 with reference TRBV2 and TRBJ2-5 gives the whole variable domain EPEVTQTPSHQVTQMGQEVILRCVPISNHLYFYWYRQILGQKVEFLVSFYNNEISEKSEIFDDQFSVERPDGSNFTLKIRSTKLEDSAMYFCASKLAVPRETQYFGPGTRLLVL.

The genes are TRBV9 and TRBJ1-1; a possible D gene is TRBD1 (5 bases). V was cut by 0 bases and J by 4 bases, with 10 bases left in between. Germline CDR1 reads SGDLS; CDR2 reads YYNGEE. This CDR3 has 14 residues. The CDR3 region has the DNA TGTGCCAGCAGCGTAGACCAGGGTGGCACTGAAGCTTTCTTT. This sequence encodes CASSVDQGGTEAFF.

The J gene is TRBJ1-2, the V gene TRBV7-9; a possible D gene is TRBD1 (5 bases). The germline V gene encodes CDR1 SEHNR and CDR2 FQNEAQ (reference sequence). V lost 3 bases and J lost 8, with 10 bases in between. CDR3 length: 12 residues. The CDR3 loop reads CASSFGQRGYTF. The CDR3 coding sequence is TGTGCCAGCAGCTTCGGACAAAGGGGCTACACCTTC.